The 31 T cell receptor beta chains below were found in one sample sequenced in a study of CD8 T cells in Susac syndrome. About 0.45 to 1 ug RNA was reverse transcribed with random hexamers. Using its own MiXCR run on the immunoSEQ multiplex PCR reads, TCRdb lists one record per CDR3 protein. The table has tens of thousands of distinct CDR3 sequences, roughly 94% seen once. The source material was CD8+ T cells from PBMCs. The receptors were gathered from a human donor with Susac syndrome.

The chain links TRBV11-2 to TRBJ1-4, with a weak D call TRBD1 (6 bases). Trimming removed 3 bases at V and 5 bases at J, with 13 bases between. CDR1 is SGHAT, CDR2 FQNNGV, per germline. This CDR3 has 15 amino acids. The CDR3 coding sequence is TGTGCCAGCAGCTTGGGTGGGCAGGGGAATGAAAAACTGTTTTTT. This sequence encodes CASSLGGQGNEKLFF.

The rearrangement joins TRBV4-3 to TRBJ2-7, with 8 bases lining up with TRBD1. The CDR3 sequence is 13 residues long. Germline V gene sequence: CDR1 LGHNA, CDR2 YSLEER. The V gene end was trimmed by 1 base and the J gene end by 4 bases; junction bases not matched to a gene: 0. For the CDR3, the DNA is TGCGCCAGCAGCCAAGGGACAGGGTACGAGCAGTACTTC. Translating it yields CASSQGTGYEQYF.

In this sample, this clonotype turned up once. The chain has TRBV4-3 and TRBJ1-5; D possibly corresponds to TRBD1 (5 bases). Germline V gives CDR1 LGHNA, CDR2 YSLEER. There are 15 residues in the CDR3. The V end was cut by 0 bases, the J end by 1 base, with 7 bases between. For the CDR3, the DNA is TGCGCCAGCAGCCAAGATTCAGGGAGCAATCAGCCCCAGCATTTT. As protein: CASSQDSGSNQPQHF.

In its sample, this clonotype was seen a few times. The junction departs from germline at one end; a sequencing error may be responsible. V and J are TRBV3-1 and TRBJ1-3; 8 bases fit TRBD1. Germline-derived CDR1 and CDR2 are LGHDT and YNNKEL (reference sequence). The CDR3 extends over 15 amino acids. The CDR3 is CASSQDRGSGNTIYF. The CDR3 region has the DNA TGTGCCAGCAGTCAAGACAGGGGCAGTGGAAACACCATATATTTT.

The chain joins TRBV12-3 or TRBV12-4 to TRBJ2-7; TRBD1 aligns across 7 bases. This CDR3 is built from 15 residues. V lost 6 bases and J lost 5; bases outside the gene matches: 13. CDR3 protein: CASSVDRVVVDEQYF. CDR3 DNA sequence: TGTGCCAGCAGCGTCGACAGGGTGGTGGTGGACGAGCAGTACTTC.

The V gene is TRBV5-1, the J gene TRBJ2-7; 7 nucleotides match TRBD2. V gave up 0 bases and J gave up 2 bases; unmatched junction bases: 8. This CDR3 spans 16 amino acids. CDR1 and CDR2 (germline): SGHRS, YFSETQ. The CDR3 region is CASSLVPTGGTYEQYF. The CDR3 DNA is TGCGCCAGCAGCTTGGTACCTACGGGGGGTACCTACGAGCAGTACTTC. Full variable domain (rest looked up from reference TRBV5-1 and TRBJ2-7): KAGVTQTPRYLIKTRGQQVTLSCSPISGHRSVSWYQQTPGQGLQFLFEYFSETQRNKGNFPGRFSGRQFSNSRSEMNVSTLELGDSALYLCASSLVPTGGTYEQYFGPGTRLTVT.

This chain joins TRBV27 and TRBJ1-5, with 8 bases that match TRBD1. CDR3 length equals 14 residues. The V gene's germline CDR1 is MNHEY and CDR2 SMNVEV (reference sequence). The trim removed 8 bases at V and 4 bases at J, leaving 7 bases unmatched. The CDR3 DNA is TGTGCCAGCCCCGGACAGGGTAATAATCAGCCCCAGCATTTT. It is translated as CASPGQGNNQPQHF.

The chain uses TRBV11-2 and TRBJ2-3, with D possibly TRBD2 on 6 matching bases. From germline, CDR1 is SGHAT and CDR2 FQNNGV. The CDR3 contains 15 residues. Trimming took 7 bases from V and 1 from J, leaving 15 bases between them. This CDR3 reads CASIPPGTRTDTQYF. CDR3 nucleotide sequence: TGTGCCAGCATCCCCCCCGGGACTCGCACAGATACGCAGTATTTT.

This clonotype was detected once. The chain joins TRBV29-1 to TRBJ2-2; D is undetermined. Trimming took off 5 bases at V and 2 bases at J, with 18 bases between the two ends. Germline assignment: CDR1 SQVTM and CDR2 ANQGSEA. The CDR3 runs 16 residues. CDR3: CSVRPDAFLNTGELFF. The CDR3 coding sequence is TGCAGCGTTCGACCAGACGCGTTTCTAAACACCGGGGAGCTGTTTTTT.

The rearrangement uses TRBV27 and TRBJ2-3; no clear D. The length of the CDR3 is 15 residues. Trimming pared 4 bases from V and 4 bases from J, leaving 15 bases between. Germline V gene sequence: CDR1 MNHEY, CDR2 SMNVEV (reference sequence). The CDR3: CASSSSGQGADTQYF. CDR3 nucleotides: TGTGCCAGCAGTTCCTCGGGCCAAGGCGCAGATACGCAGTATTTT.

The V gene is TRBV4-2, the J gene TRBJ1-1, with D perhaps TRBD1 (5 bases). The CDR3 consists of 12 residues. V lost 0 bases and J lost 10, with 9 bases in between. Per germline, CDR1 LGHNA and CDR2 YNFKEQ. The CDR3 loop reads CASSQEQRGAFF. DNA for the CDR3: TGTGCCAGCAGCCAAGAACAAAGGGGAGCTTTCTTT.

The chain has TRBV3-1 and TRBJ1-2, with D perhaps matching TRBD1 (5 bases). The V end was cut by 1 base, the J end by 6 bases, with 12 bases between. Germline CDR1 is LGHDT and CDR2 is YNNKEL (reference sequence). The CDR3 spans 14 residues. The CDR3 sequence is CASSQVGREDGYTF. In nucleotides, the CDR3 is TGTGCCAGCAGCCAAGTCGGCAGGGAGGATGGCTACACCTTC. Filled out from reference TRBV3-1 and TRBJ1-2, the complete variable domain reads DTAVSQTPKYLVTQMGNDKSIKCEQNLGHDTMYWYKQDSKKFLKIMFSYNNKELIINETVPNRFSPKSPDKAHLNLHINSLELGDSAVYFCASSQVGREDGYTFGSGTRLTVV.

The CDR3 coding sequence is TGCAGTGCTAGAGTGCCCGGAGGCGGCTATGGCTACACCTTC. Amino acid sequence: CSARVPGGGYGYTF. The chain couples TRBV20-1 to TRBJ1-2; D uncertain. Trimming removed 1 base from V and 4 bases from J, with 13 bases in between. Germline CDR1 DFQATT, CDR2 SNEGSKA (reference sequence). This CDR3 spans 14 amino acids.

The V gene is TRBV7-8, the J gene TRBJ1-5, with D perhaps matching TRBD1 (6 bases). The ends were cut back, 6 bases at V and 6 bases at J, with 18 bases in the middle. This CDR3 has 15 amino acids. CDR1 and CDR2 from the germline V gene are SGHVS and FQNEAQ. The CDR3 loop is CASSALRGPGQPQHF. The CDR3 DNA is TGTGCCAGCAGTGCCCTGCGGGGGCCAGGTCAGCCCCAGCATTTT.

This clonotype has only one observation. The chain couples TRBV14 to TRBJ2-3; D gene uncertain. The CDR3 is 15 amino acids. From germline, CDR1 is SGHDN and CDR2 FVKESK. V was pared by 0 bases and J by 3 bases, with 10 bases between. CDR3 sequence (DNA): TGTGCCAGCAGCCAAGACAGCCTACTTACAGATACGCAGTATTTT. This encodes CASSQDSLLTDTQYF.

The CDR3 sequence is CATSDLLGEQYF. CDR3 sequence (DNA): TGTGCCACCAGTGATCTCCTCGGCGAGCAGTACTTC. The chain uses TRBV24-1 and TRBJ2-7; D is uncertain. Germline CDR1 and CDR2: KGHDR and SFDVKD. This CDR3 has 12 residues. V dropped 3 bases and J dropped 6 bases, with 8 bases sitting between them.

The genes are TRBV11-2 and TRBJ1-4; the D is unclear. CDR1 is SGHAT, CDR2 FQNNGV, per germline. The V end lost 1 base, the J end lost 8 bases, and 5 bases lay between the germline ends. The CDR3 sequence is 12 residues long. The DNA of the CDR3 is TGTGCCAGCAGCTTAGTTCGAGAAAAACTGTTTTTT. Translating gives CASSLVREKLFF.

This chain joins TRBV27 and TRBJ1-6; D might be TRBD1 (5 bases). The CDR3 covers 16 residues. Trimming pared 11 bases from V and 1 base from J, leaving 18 bases between. The V gene's germline CDR1 is MNHEY and CDR2 SMNVEV (reference sequence). The CDR3 sequence is CAAGVGAWSYNSPLHF. DNA for the CDR3: TGTGCCGCGGGGGTAGGGGCATGGTCCTATAATTCACCCCTCCACTTT.

The chain combines TRBV5-1 with TRBJ2-2, with D possibly matching TRBD2 (5 bases). The CDR3 runs 15 residues. V lost 1 base and J 6 bases, leaving 13 bases between the germline ends. The germline V gene encodes CDR1 SGHRS and CDR2 YFSETQ. CDR3: CASSLNSGNAGELFF. In DNA form, the CDR3 reads TGCGCCAGCAGCTTGAATTCCGGGAATGCCGGGGAGCTGTTTTTT. The entire variable domain, with the rest obtained from reference TRBV5-1 and TRBJ2-2, is as follows: KAGVTQTPRYLIKTRGQQVTLSCSPISGHRSVSWYQQTPGQGLQFLFEYFSETQRNKGNFPGRFSGRQFSNSRSEMNVSTLELGDSALYLCASSLNSGNAGELFFGEGSRLTVL.

This clonotype was picked up a small number of times. The chain combines TRBV9 with TRBJ2-2; TRBD2 matches 7 bases. The CDR3 contains 13 residues. The germline V gene encodes CDR1 SGDLS and CDR2 YYNGEE. Trimming cost V 2 bases and J 6 bases; bases outside gene matches: 1. Here the CDR3 DNA reads TGTGCCAGCAGCGTGGGGGGGTCCGGGGAGCTGTTTTTT. It is translated as CASSVGGSGELFF.

The chain employs TRBV19 and TRBJ1-1; D unresolved. Germline lookup yields CDR1 LNHDA and CDR2 SQIVND (reference sequence). V was clipped by 3 bases and J by 2 bases, with 7 bases between them. The CDR3 covers 13 residues. The CDR3 DNA reads TGTGCCAGTAGTATCTCGGGTAACACTGAAGCTTTCTTT. It specifies CASSISGNTEAFF. Full variable domain (remainder filled in from reference TRBV19 and TRBJ1-1): DGGITQSPKYLFRKEGQNVTLSCEQNLNHDAMYWYRQDPGQGLRLIYYSQIVNDFQKGDIAEGYSVSREKKESFPLTVTSAQKNPTAFYLCASSISGNTEAFFGQGTRLTVV.

The rearrangement joins TRBV3-1 to TRBJ1-1, with D perhaps TRBD1 (5 bases). Per the germline V gene, CDR1 is LGHDT and CDR2 is YNNKEL (reference sequence). Trimming shortened V by 4 bases and J by 5 bases, and 20 bases separated the two germline ends. The CDR3 length is 16 residues. The CDR3: CASSPLYGAQRTEAFF. CDR3 in DNA: TGTGCCAGCAGCCCCCTCTACGGGGCCCAGAGGACTGAAGCTTTCTTT.

The V gene is TRBV5-1, the J gene TRBJ1-1; D perhaps matches TRBD1 (5 bases). V lost 7 bases, J lost 4 bases, and 20 bases lay in between. The CDR3 covers 15 residues. Germline loops: CDR1 SGHRS, CDR2 YFSETQ. CDR3 residues: CASRDRPHESTEAFF. The CDR3 bases are TGCGCCAGCCGGGACCGACCCCATGAGAGCACTGAAGCTTTCTTT.

This rearrangement joins TRBV2 to TRBJ1-1, with D unresolved. Trimming removed 8 bases at V and 5 bases at J, with 12 bases between. The CDR3 has 12 amino acids. Germline loops: CDR1 SNHLY, CDR2 FYNNEI. In DNA form, the CDR3 reads TGTGCCAGCGACACCCGGCGGACTGAAGCTTTCTTT. It yields the protein CASDTRRTEAFF.

V gene TRBV7-9 combines with J gene TRBJ1-1; 7 nucleotides agree with TRBD1. Germline CDR1 and CDR2: SEHNR and FQNEAQ (reference sequence). This CDR3 has 15 amino acids. V was pared by 4 bases and J by 0 bases, with 5 bases of the junction left unmatched. The CDR3 nucleotides read TGTGCCAGCAGCTGGCAGGGGGTCATGAACACTGAAGCTTTCTTT. Its translation is CASSWQGVMNTEAFF.

J is TRBJ2-1 and V is TRBV12-3 or TRBV12-4; D might be TRBD1 or TRBD2, each matching 7 bases. The ends were cut back, 3 bases at V and 5 bases at J, with 17 bases in the middle. This CDR3 comprises 16 residues. As DNA, the CDR3 is TGTGCCAGCAGTTTTTCTGGGGAGGGGGCAAACAATGAGCAGTTCTTC. Its protein product is CASSFSGEGANNEQFF.

The chain is built from TRBV12-3 or TRBV12-4 and TRBJ2-2; 8 nucleotides align to TRBD1. The CDR3 sequence is 15 residues long. The trim removed 6 bases at V and 7 bases at J, leaving 10 bases unmatched. CDR3 region: CASRLLDRVDGELFF. The CDR3 DNA reads as TGTGCCAGCAGATTATTGGACAGGGTTGACGGGGAGCTGTTTTTT.

J is TRBJ1-2 and V is TRBV14, with D maybe TRBD1 (6 bases). The CDR3 runs to 15 residues. In germline, CDR1 is SGHDN, CDR2 FVKESK. V was clipped by 0 bases and J by 8 bases, with 16 bases between them. CDR3 in amino acids: CASSQDVGGKDGYTF. CDR3 nucleotides: TGTGCCAGCAGCCAAGATGTAGGGGGGAAAGACGGCTACACCTTC.

This chain connects TRBV15 to TRBJ2-7; TRBD1 is a possible D gene (6 bases). Germline values: CDR1 LNHNV, CDR2 YYDKDF (reference sequence). The V end lost 5 bases, the J end lost 3 bases, and 17 bases lay between the germline ends. The CDR3 has 15 residues. As DNA, the CDR3 is TGTGCCACCAGCTTAACGACAGGCCCTGGCTACGAGCAGTACTTC. It specifies CATSLTTGPGYEQYF.

The CDR3 DNA follows: TGTGCCAGCAGCCCGGGGACTGAGGGTTATGGCTACACCTTC. Translated: CASSPGTEGYGYTF. The genes are TRBV7-6 and TRBJ1-2; the D gene is possibly TRBD1 (5 bases). The CDR3 runs to 14 residues. Germline CDR1 reads SGHVS; CDR2 reads FNYEAQ. V was cut by 5 bases and J by 5 bases, with 15 bases left in between.

The chain employs TRBV10-3 and TRBJ2-3; no definite D call. The germline gives CDR1 ENHRY, CDR2 SYGVKD. Trimming left V 3 bases short and J 5 bases short, with 3 bases between. The CDR3 sequence is 11 residues long. This CDR3 reads CAISEGDTQYF. The CDR3, as DNA: TGTGCCATCAGTGAAGGAGATACGCAGTATTTT.